This TCR beta chain emerged from a study of T-cell reconstitution after alpha-beta-depleted transplantation in children. Germline CDR1 DFQATT, CDR2 SNEGSKA (reference sequence). The CDR3 loop spans 18 amino acids. The ends lost 2 bases at V and 0 bases at J; junction bases unmatched: 9. Unique molecular identifiers were used in preparing the TCRbeta library. One entry per CDR3 protein, called by TCRdb with MiXCR from the PCR reads. Here the sample spans hundreds of thousands of distinct CDR3 sequences, 16% being singletons. This clonotype has a count of ten or more. This sequence originates from a human donor who donated a stem cell graft to a child with acute myeloid leukemia. Sequenced here: PBMCs from the stem cell graft donor, sampled from the stem cell graft. The rearrangement uses TRBV20-1 and TRBJ2-1; 11 nucleotides align to TRBD2. Written as DNA, the CDR3 is TGCAGTGCTAGATTAAGACTAGCGGGGCTGAGCTCCTACAATGAGCAGTTCTTC. Protein sequence: CSARLRLAGLSSYNEQFF.